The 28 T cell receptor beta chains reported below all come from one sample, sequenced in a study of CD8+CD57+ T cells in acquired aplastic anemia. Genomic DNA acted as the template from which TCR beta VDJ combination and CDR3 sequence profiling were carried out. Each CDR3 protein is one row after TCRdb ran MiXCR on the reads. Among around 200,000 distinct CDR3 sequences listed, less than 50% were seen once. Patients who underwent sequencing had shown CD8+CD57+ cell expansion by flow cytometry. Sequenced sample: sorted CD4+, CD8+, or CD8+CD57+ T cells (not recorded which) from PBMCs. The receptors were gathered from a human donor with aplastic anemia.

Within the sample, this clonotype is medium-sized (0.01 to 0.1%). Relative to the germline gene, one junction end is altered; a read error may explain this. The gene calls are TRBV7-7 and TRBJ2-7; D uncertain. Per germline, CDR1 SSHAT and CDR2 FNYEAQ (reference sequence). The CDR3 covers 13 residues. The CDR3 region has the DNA TGTGCTAGCAGCTTGGCAGCCTCCTACGAGCAGTACTTC. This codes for CASSLAASYEQYF.

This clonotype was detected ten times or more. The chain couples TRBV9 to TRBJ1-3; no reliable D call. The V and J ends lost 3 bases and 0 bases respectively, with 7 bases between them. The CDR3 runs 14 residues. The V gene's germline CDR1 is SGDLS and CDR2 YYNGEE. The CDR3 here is CASSADVSGNTIYF. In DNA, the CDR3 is TGTGCCAGCAGCGCGGACGTCTCTGGAAACACCATATATTTT.

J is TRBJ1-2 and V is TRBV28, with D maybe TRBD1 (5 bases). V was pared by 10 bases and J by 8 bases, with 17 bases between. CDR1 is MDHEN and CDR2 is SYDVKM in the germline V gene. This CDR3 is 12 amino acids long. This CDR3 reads CATTFGGGGYTF. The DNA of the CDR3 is TGTGCCACCACTTTCGGGGGTGGAGGCTACACCTTC.

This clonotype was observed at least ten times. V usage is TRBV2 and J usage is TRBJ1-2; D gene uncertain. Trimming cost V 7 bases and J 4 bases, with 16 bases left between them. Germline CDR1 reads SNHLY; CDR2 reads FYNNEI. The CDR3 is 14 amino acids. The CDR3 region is CASKPQDGSYGYTF. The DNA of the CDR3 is TGTGCCAGCAAGCCCCAGGACGGATCCTATGGCTACACCTTC.

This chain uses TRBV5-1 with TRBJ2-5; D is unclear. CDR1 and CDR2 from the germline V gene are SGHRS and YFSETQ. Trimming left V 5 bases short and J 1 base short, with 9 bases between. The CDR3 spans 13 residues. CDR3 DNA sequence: TGCGCCAGCAGGCAAAACAGCCAAGAGACCCAGTACTTC. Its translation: CASRQNSQETQYF.

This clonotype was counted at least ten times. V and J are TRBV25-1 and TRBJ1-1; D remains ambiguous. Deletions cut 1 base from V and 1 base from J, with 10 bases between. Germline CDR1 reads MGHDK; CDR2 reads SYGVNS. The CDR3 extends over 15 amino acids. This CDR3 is CASSEFAVTNTEAFF. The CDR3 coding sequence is TGTGCCAGCAGTGAATTCGCAGTAACGAACACTGAAGCTTTCTTT.

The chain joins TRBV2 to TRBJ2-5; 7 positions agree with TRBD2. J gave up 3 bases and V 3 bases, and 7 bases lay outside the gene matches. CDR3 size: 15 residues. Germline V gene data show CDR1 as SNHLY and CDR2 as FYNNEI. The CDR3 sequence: CASSEGGAGKETQYF. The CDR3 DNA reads TGTGCCAGCAGTGAGGGGGGAGCGGGGAAAGAGACCCAGTACTTC.

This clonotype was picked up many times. CDR3 nucleotide sequence: TGTGCCAGCAGTGAATACAGGGCCAAAAGAACTGAAGCTTTCTTT. This codes for CASSEYRAKRTEAFF. The rearrangement links TRBV25-1 to TRBJ1-1; perhaps TRBD1 as D (5 bases). V lost 0 bases to trimming and J lost 5 bases, with 13 bases between them. The germline V gene has CDR1 MGHDK and CDR2 SYGVNS. The CDR3 has 15 amino acids.

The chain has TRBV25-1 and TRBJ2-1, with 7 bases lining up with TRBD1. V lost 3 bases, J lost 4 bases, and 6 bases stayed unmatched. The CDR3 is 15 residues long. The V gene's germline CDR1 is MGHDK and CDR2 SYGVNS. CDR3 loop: CASSDRDSSYNEQFF. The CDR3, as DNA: TGTGCCAGCAGTGACCGGGACAGCAGTTACAATGAGCAGTTCTTC.

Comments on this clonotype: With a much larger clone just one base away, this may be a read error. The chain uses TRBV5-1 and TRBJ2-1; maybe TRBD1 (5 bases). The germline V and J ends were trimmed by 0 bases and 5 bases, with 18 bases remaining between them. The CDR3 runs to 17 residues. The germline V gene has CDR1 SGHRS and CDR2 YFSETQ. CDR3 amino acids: CASSLGVRGLQNNEQFF. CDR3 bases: TGCGCCAGCAGCTTGGGTGTTAGGGGATTACAAAACAATGAGCAGTTCTTC.

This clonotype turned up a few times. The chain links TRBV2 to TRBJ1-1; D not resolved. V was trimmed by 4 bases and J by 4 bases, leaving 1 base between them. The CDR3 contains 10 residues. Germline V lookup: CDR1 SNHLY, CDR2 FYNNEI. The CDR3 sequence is CASSVTEAFF. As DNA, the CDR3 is TGTGCCAGCAGTGTCACTGAAGCTTTCTTT.

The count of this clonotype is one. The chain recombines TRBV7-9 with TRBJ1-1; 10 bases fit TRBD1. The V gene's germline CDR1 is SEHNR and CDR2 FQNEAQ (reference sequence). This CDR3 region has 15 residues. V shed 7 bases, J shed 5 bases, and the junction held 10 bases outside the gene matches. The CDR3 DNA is TGTGCCAGCACTCCCGATCGGACAGGGGGAACTGAAGCTTTCTTT. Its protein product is CASTPDRTGGTEAFF.

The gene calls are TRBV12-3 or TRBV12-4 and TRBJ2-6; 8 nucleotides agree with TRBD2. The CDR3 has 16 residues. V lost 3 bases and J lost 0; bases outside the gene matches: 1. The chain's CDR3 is CASSFSGASGANVLTF. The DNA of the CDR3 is TGTGCCAGCAGTTTTAGCGGGGCCTCTGGGGCCAACGTCCTGACTTTC.

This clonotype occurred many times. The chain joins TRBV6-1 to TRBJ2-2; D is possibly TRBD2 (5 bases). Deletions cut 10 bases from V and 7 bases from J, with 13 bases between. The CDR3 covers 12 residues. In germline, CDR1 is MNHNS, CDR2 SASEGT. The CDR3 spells CATSRGSGELFF. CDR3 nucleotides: TGTGCCACGTCGCGAGGGAGCGGGGAGCTGTTTTTT.

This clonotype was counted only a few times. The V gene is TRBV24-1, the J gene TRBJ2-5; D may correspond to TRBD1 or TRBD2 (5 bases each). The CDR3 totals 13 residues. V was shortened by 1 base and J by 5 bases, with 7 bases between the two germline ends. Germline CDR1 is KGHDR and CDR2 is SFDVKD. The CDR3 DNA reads TGTGCCACCAGTGATTTAGAGGGGGAGACCCAGTACTTC. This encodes CATSDLEGETQYF.

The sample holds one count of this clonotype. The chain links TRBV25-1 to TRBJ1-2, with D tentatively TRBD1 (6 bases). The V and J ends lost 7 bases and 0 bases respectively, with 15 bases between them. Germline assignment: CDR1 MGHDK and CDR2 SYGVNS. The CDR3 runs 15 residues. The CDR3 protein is CASNPGTLANYGYTF. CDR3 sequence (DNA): TGTGCCAGCAACCCCGGGACACTAGCTAACTATGGCTACACCTTC.

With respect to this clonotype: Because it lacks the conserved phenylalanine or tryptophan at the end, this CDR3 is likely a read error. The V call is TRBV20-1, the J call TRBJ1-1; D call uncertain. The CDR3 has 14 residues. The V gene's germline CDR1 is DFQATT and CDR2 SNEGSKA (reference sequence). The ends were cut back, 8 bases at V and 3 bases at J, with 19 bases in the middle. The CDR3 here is CSSGPSGDHTEAFL. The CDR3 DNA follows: TGCAGTTCTGGACCCAGTGGGGATCACACTGAAGCTTTCCTT.

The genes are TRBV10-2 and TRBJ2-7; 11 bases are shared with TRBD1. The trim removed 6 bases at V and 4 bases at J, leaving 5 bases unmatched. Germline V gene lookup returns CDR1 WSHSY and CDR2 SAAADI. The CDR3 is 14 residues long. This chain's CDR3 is CASRPGTGGYEQYF. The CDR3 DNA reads TGCGCCAGCAGGCCAGGGACAGGGGGATACGAGCAGTACTTC.

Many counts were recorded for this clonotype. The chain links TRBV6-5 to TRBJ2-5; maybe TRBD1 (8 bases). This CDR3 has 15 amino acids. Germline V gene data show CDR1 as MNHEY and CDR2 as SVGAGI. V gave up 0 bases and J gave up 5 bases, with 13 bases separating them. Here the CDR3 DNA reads TGTGCCAGCAGTTACTCGACAGGGGAGGGGGAGACCCAGTACTTC. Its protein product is CASSYSTGEGETQYF.

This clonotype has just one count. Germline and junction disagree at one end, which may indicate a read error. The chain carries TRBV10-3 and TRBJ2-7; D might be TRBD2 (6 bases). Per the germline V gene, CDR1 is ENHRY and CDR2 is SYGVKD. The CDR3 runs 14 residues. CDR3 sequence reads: CAIRYGGGTYGQYF. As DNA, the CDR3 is TGTGCCATCAGGTACGGTGGGGGGACCTACGGGCAGTACTTC.

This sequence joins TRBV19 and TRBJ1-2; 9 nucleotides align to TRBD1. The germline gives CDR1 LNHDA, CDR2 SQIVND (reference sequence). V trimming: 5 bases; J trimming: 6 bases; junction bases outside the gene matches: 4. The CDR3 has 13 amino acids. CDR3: CASSPGQGHGYTF. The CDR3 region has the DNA TGTGCCAGTAGTCCGGGACAGGGTCATGGCTACACCTTC.

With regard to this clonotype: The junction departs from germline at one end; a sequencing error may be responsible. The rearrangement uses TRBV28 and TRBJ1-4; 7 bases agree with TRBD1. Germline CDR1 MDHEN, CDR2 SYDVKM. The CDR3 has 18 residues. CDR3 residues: CACSPPRQGERTNEKLFF. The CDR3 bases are TGTGCCTGCAGCCCTCCCCGACAGGGTGAGAGAACTAATGAAAAACTGTTTTTT.

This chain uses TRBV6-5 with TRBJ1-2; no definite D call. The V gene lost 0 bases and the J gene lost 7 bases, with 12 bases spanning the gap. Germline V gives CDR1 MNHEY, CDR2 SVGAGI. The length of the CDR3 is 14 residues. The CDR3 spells CASSYSWGDVGYTF. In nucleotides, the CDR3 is TGTGCCAGCAGTTACTCGTGGGGAGACGTTGGCTACACCTTC.

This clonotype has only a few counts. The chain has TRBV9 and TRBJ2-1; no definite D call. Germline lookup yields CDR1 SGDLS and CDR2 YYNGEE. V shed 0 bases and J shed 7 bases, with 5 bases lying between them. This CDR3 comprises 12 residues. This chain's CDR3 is CASSVAFNEQFF. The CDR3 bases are TGTGCCAGCAGCGTAGCCTTTAATGAGCAGTTCTTC.

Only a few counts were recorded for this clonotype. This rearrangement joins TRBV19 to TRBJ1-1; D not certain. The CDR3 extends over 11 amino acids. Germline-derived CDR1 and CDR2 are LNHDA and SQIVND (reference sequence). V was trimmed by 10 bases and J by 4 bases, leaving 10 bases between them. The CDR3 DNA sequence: TGTGCCATTCGGGTCGGCACTGAAGCTTTCTTT. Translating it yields CAIRVGTEAFF.

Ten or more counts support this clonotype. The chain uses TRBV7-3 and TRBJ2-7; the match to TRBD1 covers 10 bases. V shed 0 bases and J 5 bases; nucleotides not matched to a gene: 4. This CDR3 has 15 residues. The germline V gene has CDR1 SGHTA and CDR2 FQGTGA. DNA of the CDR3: TGTGCCAGCAGCTTAACGGGACAGGGGTACCACGAGCAGTACTTC. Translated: CASSLTGQGYHEQYF.

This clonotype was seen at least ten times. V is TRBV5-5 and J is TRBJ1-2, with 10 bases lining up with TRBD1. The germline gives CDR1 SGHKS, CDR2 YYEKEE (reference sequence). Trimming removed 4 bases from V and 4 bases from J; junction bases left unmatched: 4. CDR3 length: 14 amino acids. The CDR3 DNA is TGTGCCAGCAGCCGGGACAGGGGATCCTATGGCTACACCTTC. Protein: CASSRDRGSYGYTF.

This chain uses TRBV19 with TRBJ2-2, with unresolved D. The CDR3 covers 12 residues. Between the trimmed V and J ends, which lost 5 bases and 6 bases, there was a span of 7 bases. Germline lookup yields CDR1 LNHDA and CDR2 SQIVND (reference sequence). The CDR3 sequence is CASSPNAGELFF. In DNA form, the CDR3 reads TGTGCCAGTAGTCCCAACGCCGGGGAGCTGTTTTTT.